The 7 T cell receptor beta chains below come from one sample, sequenced in a study of patients and donors after allogeneic stem cell transplantation. TCRdb processed the RT-PCR reads anew with MiXCR; each CDR3 protein has one entry. The table lists roughly 230,000 distinct CDR3 sequences, 13% to 15% of them singletons. What was sequenced was blood, either unsorted or a sorted T cell fraction (not recorded which). The source is a human donor who was either an allogeneic HSCT recipient or a stem cell or donor lymphocyte infusion donor (not recorded which). It is not recorded whose cells these are; they may come from a transplant donor.

The chain links TRBV6-1 to TRBJ2-1, with 8 bases fitting TRBD2. Germline V gene lookup returns CDR1 MNHNS and CDR2 SASEGT. The CDR3 is 14 amino acids. The trim removed 9 bases at V and 0 bases at J, leaving 4 bases unmatched. The CDR3: CASRREDSYNEQFF. In nucleotides, the CDR3 is TGTGCCAGTAGGCGGGAGGACTCCTACAATGAGCAGTTCTTC.

In this sample, this clonotype turned up a few times. The chain combines TRBV20-1 with TRBJ2-1; D could derive from TRBD1 or TRBD2 (6 bases each). Germline V gene lookup returns CDR1 DFQATT and CDR2 SNEGSKA (reference sequence). The CDR3 has 13 residues. The V gene lost 8 bases and the J gene lost 7 bases, with 18 bases spanning the gap. The CDR3 here is CSRGVLGRNEQFF. CDR3 nucleotide sequence: TGCAGTAGGGGGGTGCTTGGACGGAATGAGCAGTTCTTC.

The rearrangement uses TRBV5-1 and TRBJ2-3, with D perhaps being TRBD1 or TRBD2 (6 bases each). Trimming shortened V by 0 bases and J by 7 bases, and 12 bases separated the two germline ends. CDR1 is SGHRS, CDR2 YFSETQ, per germline. The CDR3 extends over 14 amino acids. The CDR3 DNA is TGCGCCAGCAGCTTGGGAGGGGGACTTAATACGCAGTATTTT. This encodes CASSLGGGLNTQYF.

This clonotype occurred a few times. The V gene is TRBV20-1, the J gene TRBJ1-5, with D possibly TRBD1 on 6 matching bases. The V end was cut by 6 bases, the J end by 4 bases, with 13 bases between. Germline V gene lookup returns CDR1 DFQATT and CDR2 SNEGSKA (reference sequence). The length of the CDR3 is 13 residues. CDR3 in DNA: TGCAGTGCGACCCGACAGGATAATCAGCCCCAGCATTTT. Protein product: CSATRQDNQPQHF.

The chain combines TRBV20-1 with TRBJ2-7, with 7 bases matching TRBD2. Germline V gene data show CDR1 as DFQATT and CDR2 as SNEGSKA (reference sequence). This CDR3 has 15 residues. The V and J ends lost 6 bases and 0 bases, in that order; junction bases with no gene match: 11. Written as DNA, the CDR3 is TGCAGTGCAGGGCTTGGCGGGAGCCACTCCTACGAGCAGTACTTC. This translates into CSAGLGGSHSYEQYF.

The chain joins TRBV7-9 to TRBJ1-2, with D perhaps TRBD1 (5 bases). Per the germline V gene, CDR1 is SEHNR and CDR2 is FQNEAQ (reference sequence). V lost 5 bases and J 8 bases, leaving 24 bases between the germline ends. This CDR3 has 16 residues. The CDR3 DNA follows: TGTGCCAGCAGCCCCGTCGGGGCAGGGACCTTCGTAGGCTACACCTTC. It is translated as CASSPVGAGTFVGYTF.

This clonotype was detected many times. CDR3 DNA sequence: TGTGCCAGCAGCTTCCCAGGGGGGAGCCGCTATGGCTACACCTTC. It is translated as CASSFPGGSRYGYTF. This rearrangement joins TRBV5-5 to TRBJ1-2; 7 positions agree with TRBD1. The CDR3 has 15 residues. J gave up 4 bases and V 2 bases, and 8 bases lay outside the gene matches. CDR1 and CDR2 from the germline V gene are SGHKS and YYEKEE (reference sequence).